The clone carrying this TCR beta chain occurred once. Sequencing used immunoSEQ multiplex PCR; TCRdb keeps in-frame clones, though not all of them. The table lists approximately 110,000 clones, around 96% of them singletons. The data were taken from a study of T cell responses to AZD1222 COVID-19 vaccine. This CDR3 is 15 amino acids long. V trimming: 0 bases; J trimming: 3 bases; junction bases outside the gene matches: 4. Germline V gives CDR1 KGHSH, CDR2 LQKENI. The sequence was obtained from an adult in good health. Sequenced here: peripheral blood, sampled on day 0 of AZD1222 vaccination. This chain connects TRBV18 to TRBJ2-7, with 8 bases aligning to TRBD2. The CDR3 loop reads CASSPPTSVGYEQYF. As DNA, the CDR3 is TGTGCCAGCTCACCACCGACTAGCGTTGGCTACGAGCAGTACTTC. The whole variable domain, remainder taken from reference TRBV18 and TRBJ2-7, is NAGVMQNPRHLVRRRGQEARLRCSPMKGHSHVYWYRQLPEEGLKFMVYLQKENIIDESGMPKERFSAEFPKEGPSILRIQQVVRGDSAAYFCASSPPTSVGYEQYFGPGTRLTVT.